The 26 T cell receptor beta chains below were found in one sample sequenced in a study of T-cell reconstitution after alpha-beta-depleted transplantation in children (dated by TCRdb to the mid-2010s). The method was PCR. Instrument on record: Illumina HiSeq 2500. Molecular barcoding was employed in the preparation of TCR libraries, with unique molecular identifiers being used to normalize TCRbeta repertoire quantification. The raw public reads went through TCRdb reprocessing: fastp at Q25, MiXCR clone calling, in-frame beta chains kept. Records with the same CDR3 protein are collapsed into one entry carrying the most frequent genes and DNA. The sample includes 500,000 or so distinct CDR3 sequences, with around a third observed a single time. Together, the top ten hold under 3% of the sample. This material consisted of PBMCs from the stem cell graft donor, taken from the stem cell graft. The origin of the receptors is a human donor who donated a stem cell graft to a child with aplastic anemia.

The rearrangement uses TRBV13 and TRBJ1-4; D unresolved. V lost 0 bases and J lost 6, with 11 bases in between. Germline V gives CDR1 PRHDT, CDR2 FYEKMQ (reference sequence). The CDR3 sequence is 15 residues long. Here the CDR3 reads CASSLGGNYDEKLFF. Written as DNA, the CDR3 is TGTGCCAGCAGCTTAGGAGGGAATTATGATGAAAAACTGTTTTTT.

This clonotype was detected only a few times. J is TRBJ1-1 and V is TRBV7-2; 9 bases align to TRBD1. Trimming removed 5 bases from V and 5 bases from J; junction bases left unmatched: 9. In germline, CDR1 is SGHTA, CDR2 FQGNSA. The CDR3 contains 15 residues. CDR3 nucleotide sequence: TGTGCCAGCAGCCACCGGGACAGGGAAGTAACTGAAGCTTTCTTT. Residues: CASSHRDREVTEAFF. The full variable domain, with the rest looked up from reference TRBV7-2 and TRBJ1-1, is GAGVSQSPSNKVTEKGKDVELRCDPISGHTALYWYRQSLGQGLEFLIYFQGNSAPDKSGLPSDRFSAERTGGSVSTLTIQRTQQEDSAVYLCASSHRDREVTEAFFGQGTRLTVV.

This chain connects TRBV7-8 to TRBJ2-1; no clear D gene. V was trimmed by 5 bases and J by 6 bases, leaving 8 bases between them. Germline V lookup: CDR1 SGHVS, CDR2 FQNEAQ. This CDR3 contains 12 residues. DNA for the CDR3: TGTGCCAGCAGCCTACGTAGCAATGAGCAGTTCTTC. It specifies CASSLRSNEQFF.

The rearrangement links TRBV29-1 to TRBJ1-2; D unresolved. Trimming stripped 4 bases from V and 1 base from J, with 10 bases between. Germline assignment: CDR1 SQVTM and CDR2 ANQGSEA. CDR3 length equals 13 residues. CDR3 sequence (DNA): TGCAGCGTTGGCAGGAGGAGTAACTATGGCTACACCTTC. It translates to CSVGRRSNYGYTF.

This clonotype has a handful of counts. V usage is TRBV11-2 and J usage is TRBJ2-1; D may be TRBD2 (5 bases). Between the trimmed V and J ends, which lost 2 bases and 8 bases, there was a span of 16 bases. The CDR3 sequence is 15 residues long. Germline assignment: CDR1 SGHAT and CDR2 FQNNGV. The CDR3 sequence is CASSLKDFSPYEQFF. CDR3 sequence (DNA): TGTGCCAGCAGCTTAAAGGACTTCTCCCCCTATGAGCAGTTCTTC.

This clonotype was recorded a few times. The genes are TRBV4-2 and TRBJ2-7, with TRBD1 matching 7 bases. Per the germline V gene, CDR1 is LGHNA and CDR2 is YNFKEQ. CDR3 length equals 16 residues. The V segment lost 1 base and the J segment 7 bases; nucleotides outside the gene matches: 13. The DNA for the CDR3 is TGTGCCAGCAGCCAAGGGGTAAAGGGGGCGGTGGGGGAGCAGTACTTC. This codes for CASSQGVKGAVGEQYF.

This clonotype occurred a few times. The rearrangement links TRBV29-1 to TRBJ2-3; the match to TRBD2 covers 7 bases. The CDR3 runs to 14 residues. CDR1 and CDR2 (germline): SQVTM, ANQGSEA. Trimming removed 2 bases from V and 5 bases from J; junction bases left unmatched: 7. CDR3 region: CSVEFAGVGDTQYF. CDR3 coding DNA: TGCAGCGTTGAATTTGCGGGAGTAGGAGATACGCAGTATTTT.

The rearrangement uses TRBV28 and TRBJ2-1; TRBD1 or TRBD2 may be the D gene (5 bases each). Looked up from germline, CDR1 is MDHEN and CDR2 is SYDVKM. V lost 7 bases to trimming and J lost 6 bases, with 25 bases between them. The CDR3 is made up of 17 amino acids. This chain's CDR3 is CASTSEGVPVGANEQFF. In DNA, the CDR3 is TGTGCCAGCACCTCAGAGGGAGTCCCTGTCGGGGCCAATGAGCAGTTCTTC.

This chain joins TRBV19 and TRBJ2-1; D is ambiguous. The CDR3 runs 13 residues. The V gene lost 2 bases and the J gene lost 10 bases, with 12 bases spanning the gap. Germline V gene data show CDR1 as LNHDA and CDR2 as SQIVND (reference sequence). In DNA, the CDR3 is TGTGCCAGTAGTATAAGGAGCCCGGTAGAGCAGTTCTTC. Translation: CASSIRSPVEQFF. The full variable domain, with the rest looked up from reference TRBV19 and TRBJ2-1, is DGGITQSPKYLFRKEGQNVTLSCEQNLNHDAMYWYRQDPGQGLRLIYYSQIVNDFQKGDIAEGYSVSREKKESFPLTVTSAQKNPTAFYLCASSIRSPVEQFFGPGTRLTVL.

CDR3 nucleotides: TGTGCCAGCTCACCATCCACGGGTCACACTGAAGCTTTCTTT. The encoded protein is CASSPSTGHTEAFF. The chain is built from TRBV18 and TRBJ1-1; D is uncertain. This CDR3 is 14 amino acids long. CDR1 and CDR2 from the germline V gene are KGHSH and LQKENI. V was clipped by 2 bases and J by 3 bases, with 10 bases between them.

This clonotype was recorded a few times. The J gene is TRBJ1-1, the V gene TRBV28; the D gene is possibly TRBD1 (6 bases). The V end was cut by 4 bases, the J end by 0 bases, with 12 bases between. Germline lookup yields CDR1 MDHEN and CDR2 SYDVKM. The CDR3 loop spans 15 amino acids. DNA for the CDR3: TGTGCCAGCAGTTCCTCTGGGACACTGAACACTGAAGCTTTCTTT. Its translation: CASSSSGTLNTEAFF.

The chain couples TRBV28 to TRBJ2-4; D call uncertain. Germline-derived CDR1 and CDR2 are MDHEN and SYDVKM. The CDR3 is made up of 14 amino acids. The V gene lost 4 bases and the J gene lost 3 bases, with 10 bases spanning the gap. Here the CDR3 reads CASSSSWGKNIQYF. CDR3 sequence (DNA): TGTGCCAGCAGTTCTTCTTGGGGCAAAAACATTCAGTACTTC.

The J gene is TRBJ2-5, the V gene TRBV24-1; 10 nucleotides agree with TRBD1. The junction had 0 bases not matched to a gene; V was cut back by 5 bases and J by 4 bases. This CDR3 region has 13 residues. CDR1 is KGHDR and CDR2 is SFDVKD in the germline V gene. This CDR3 is CATSGDRGETQYF. CDR3 coding DNA: TGTGCCACCAGTGGGGACAGGGGAGAGACCCAGTACTTC.

The V gene is TRBV9, the J gene TRBJ2-7; D not resolved. This CDR3 has 9 amino acids. Germline V gene sequence: CDR1 SGDLS, CDR2 YYNGEE. V dropped 3 bases and J dropped 6 bases, with 1 base sitting between them. Here the CDR3 DNA reads TGTGCCAGCAGCGCCGAGCAGTACGTC. Translation gives CASSAEQYV.

The chain is built from TRBV30 and TRBJ1-3; D gene unclear. This CDR3 contains 13 residues. Per germline, CDR1 GTSNPN and CDR2 SVGIG (reference sequence). Trimming left V 1 base short and J 8 bases short, with 12 bases between. The CDR3 is CAWSDGSGDTIYF. In DNA form, the CDR3 reads TGTGCCTGGAGTGACGGATCCGGGGACACCATATATTTT.

The V gene is TRBV7-2, the J gene TRBJ2-5, with D perhaps assigned TRBD1 or TRBD2 (5 bases each). The CDR3 runs 13 residues. Trimming shortened V by 3 bases and J by 9 bases, and 14 bases separated the two germline ends. Per the germline V gene, CDR1 is SGHTA and CDR2 is FQGNSA. The CDR3 loop is CASSLEQAGAQYF. In DNA, the CDR3 is TGTGCCAGCAGCTTGGAACAGGCCGGGGCCCAGTACTTC. Based on the CDR3 plus reference TRBV7-2 and TRBJ2-5, the full variable domain is GAGVSQSPSNKVTEKGKDVELRCDPISGHTALYWYRQSLGQGLEFLIYFQGNSAPDKSGLPSDRFSAERTGGSVSTLTIQRTQQEDSAVYLCASSLEQAGAQYFGPGTRLLVL.

The chain employs TRBV20-1 and TRBJ1-5, with 7 bases matching TRBD1. CDR3 length: 15 amino acids. CDR1 is DFQATT, CDR2 SNEGSKA, per germline (reference sequence). V lost 6 bases and J lost 3; bases outside the gene matches: 11. CDR3 residues: CSASTGEVYNQPQHF. CDR3 DNA sequence: TGCAGTGCCTCAACAGGGGAGGTTTACAATCAGCCCCAGCATTTT.

The chain has TRBV12-3 or TRBV12-4 and TRBJ2-2, with TRBD2 identical over 10 bases. Trimming cost V 4 bases and J 4 bases; bases outside gene matches: 6. The CDR3 totals 16 residues. In nucleotides, the CDR3 is TGTGCCAGCAGTTCAGGAGCGGGAGGGGGCACCGGGGAGCTGTTTTTT. It encodes CASSSGAGGGTGELFF.

The sample holds a few counts of this clonotype. The chain's CDR3 is CASSTYGEQYF. CDR3 nucleotides: TGTGCCAGCAGCACCTATGGGGAGCAGTACTTC. The chain joins TRBV6-2 or TRBV6-3 to TRBJ2-7; D gene ambiguous. CDR1 and CDR2 from the germline V gene are MNHEY and SVGEGT. The CDR3 has 11 residues. V lost 6 bases to trimming and J lost 7 bases, with 10 bases between them.

The chain uses TRBV28 and TRBJ2-7; 10 bases are a match to TRBD1. Germline CDR1 MDHEN, CDR2 SYDVKM. The CDR3 runs 16 residues. The V segment lost 7 bases and the J segment 2 bases; nucleotides outside the gene matches: 11. The CDR3, as DNA: TGTGCCAGCACGGGCTGGACCGGGACAGGGGCCTACGAGCAGTACTTC. Amino acids: CASTGWTGTGAYEQYF.

This clonotype was observed many times. In nucleotides, the CDR3 is TGCAGTGCTGACGGGACAGGAAATAATTCACCCCTCCACTTT. Translation: CSADGTGNNSPLHF. This chain joins TRBV20-1 and TRBJ1-6, with 8 nucleotides matching TRBD1. The V segment lost 5 bases and the J segment 5 bases; nucleotides outside the gene matches: 5. Germline CDR1 and CDR2: DFQATT and SNEGSKA (reference sequence). The CDR3 extends over 14 amino acids.

This clonotype was picked up a small number of times. This chain connects TRBV5-5 to TRBJ2-7; D gene uncertain. The CDR3 is 14 amino acids. Germline CDR1 is SGHKS and CDR2 is YYEKEE (reference sequence). V was pared by 0 bases and J by 7 bases, with 14 bases between. This CDR3 is CASSLVVDRGEQYV. The CDR3 region has the DNA TGTGCCAGCAGCTTGGTGGTTGACCGTGGAGAGCAGTACGTC.

The V and J genes are TRBV7-2 and TRBJ2-5; 8 nucleotides agree with TRBD2. The length of the CDR3 is 15 residues. Germline V gives CDR1 SGHTA, CDR2 FQGNSA. J lost 4 bases, V lost 6 bases, and 10 bases had no gene match. CDR3 in amino acids: CASSPRMGLGETQYF. In nucleotides, the CDR3 is TGTGCCAGCAGTCCCCGTATGGGACTAGGAGAGACCCAGTACTTC.

The J gene is TRBJ2-5, the V gene TRBV7-2; D uncertain. V was cut by 4 bases and J by 5 bases, with 11 bases left in between. This CDR3 comprises 13 residues. CDR1 SGHTA and CDR2 FQGNSA come from the germline V gene. The CDR3 DNA sequence: TGTGCCAGCAGCTCCCCCCTGAAGGAGACCCAGTACTTC. Its protein is CASSSPLKETQYF.

This clonotype was observed a few times. The rearrangement joins TRBV12-3 or TRBV12-4 to TRBJ2-2; tentatively, D is TRBD2 (6 bases). V was clipped by 2 bases and J by 2 bases, with 9 bases between them. The CDR3 loop spans 15 amino acids. The CDR3 is CASSLRRENTGELFF. The CDR3 DNA reads TGTGCCAGCAGTTTAAGGAGGGAAAACACCGGGGAGCTGTTTTTT.

A few counts support this clonotype. J is TRBJ2-2 and V is TRBV2; 11 bases agree with TRBD2. J was trimmed by 5 bases and V by 5 bases; bases with no gene match: 16. The CDR3 covers 19 residues. In germline, CDR1 is SNHLY, CDR2 FYNNEI. The CDR3, as DNA: TGTGCCAGCAGTCCCCGAGGGACTAGCGGAGGCGGGGGAACCGGGGAGCTGTTTTTT. Translation: CASSPRGTSGGGGTGELFF.